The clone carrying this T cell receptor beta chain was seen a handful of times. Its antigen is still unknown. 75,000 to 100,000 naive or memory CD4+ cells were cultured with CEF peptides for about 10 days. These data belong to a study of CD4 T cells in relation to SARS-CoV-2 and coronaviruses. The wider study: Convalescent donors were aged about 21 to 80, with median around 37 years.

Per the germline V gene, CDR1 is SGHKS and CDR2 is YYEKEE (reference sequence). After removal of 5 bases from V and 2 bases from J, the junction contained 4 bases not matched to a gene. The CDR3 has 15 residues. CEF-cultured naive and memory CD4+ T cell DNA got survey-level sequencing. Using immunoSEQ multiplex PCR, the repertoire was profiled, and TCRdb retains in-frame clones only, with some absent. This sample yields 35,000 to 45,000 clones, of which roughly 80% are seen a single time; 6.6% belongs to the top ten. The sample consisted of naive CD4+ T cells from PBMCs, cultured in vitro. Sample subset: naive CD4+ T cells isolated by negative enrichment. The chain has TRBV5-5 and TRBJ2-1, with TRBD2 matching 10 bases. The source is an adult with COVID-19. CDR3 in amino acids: CASSASGRAYNEQFF. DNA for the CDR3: TGTGCCAGCAGTGCGAGCGGGAGGGCCTACAATGAGCAGTTCTTC.